This TCR beta chain came from a study of beta chain features in type 1 diabetes. Worth noting for this clone: Antigen: not known.

Cells sorted by CD45RO/CCR7/CD25/CD127/CD95/CD27 comprised CD4+ naive, central memory, regulatory and stem cell-like memory cells. Expressed TCRB transcripts were sequenced after all isolated RNA was converted to cDNA. Produced via immunoSEQ multiplex PCR; TCRdb's table is partial and in-frame only. This table holds roughly 26,000 clones, roughly 50% found once. Points from the study as a whole: TCRB CDR3s were moderately but significantly shorter in Type 1 diabetes patients in all four CD4+ subsets.

Looked up from germline, CDR1 is GTSNPN and CDR2 is SVGIG (reference sequence). This CDR3 comprises 12 residues. Trimming cost V 5 bases and J 5 bases, with 12 bases left between them. Sequencing was done on a sample of stem cell memory CD4+ T cells from blood. The J gene is TRBJ2-5, the V gene TRBV30; TRBD2 is a possible D gene (6 bases). The sequence derives from a man aged 30-40 years with type 1 diabetes. The CDR3 DNA is TGTGCCTGGGGAGGGGCCGGCGAGACCCAGTACTTC. Encoded protein: CAWGGAGETQYF.